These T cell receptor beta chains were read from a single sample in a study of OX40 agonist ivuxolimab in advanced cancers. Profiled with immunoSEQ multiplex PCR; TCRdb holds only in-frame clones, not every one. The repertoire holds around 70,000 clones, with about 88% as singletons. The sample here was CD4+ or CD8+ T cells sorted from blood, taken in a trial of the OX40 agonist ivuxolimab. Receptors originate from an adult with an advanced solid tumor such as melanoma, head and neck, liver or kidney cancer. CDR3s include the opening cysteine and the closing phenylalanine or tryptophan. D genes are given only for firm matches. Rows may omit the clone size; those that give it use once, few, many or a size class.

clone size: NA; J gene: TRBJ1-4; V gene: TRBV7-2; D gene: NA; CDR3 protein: CASSSSPRGTNEKLFF; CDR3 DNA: TGTGCCAGCAGCTCCTCACCCAGGGGAACTAATGAAAAACTGTTTTTT
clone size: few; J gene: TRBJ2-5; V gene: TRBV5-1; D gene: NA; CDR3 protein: CASSFGTGQETQYF; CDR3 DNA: TGCGCCAGCAGCTTCGGAACGGGGCAAGAGACCCAGTACTTC
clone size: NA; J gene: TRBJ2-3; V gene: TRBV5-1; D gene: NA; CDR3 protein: CASSTTTSTDTQYF; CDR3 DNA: TGCGCCAGCAGCACGACCACTAGCACAGATACGCAGTATTTT
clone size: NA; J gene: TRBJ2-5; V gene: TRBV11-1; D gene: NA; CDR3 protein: CASSSIEGGFETQYF; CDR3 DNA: TGTGCCAGCAGCTCCATTGAGGGCGGGTTTGAGACCCAGTACTTC
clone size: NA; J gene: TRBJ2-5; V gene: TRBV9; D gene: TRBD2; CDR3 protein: CASSVGVAGDETQYF; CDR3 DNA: TGTGCCAGCAGCGTAGGAGTAGCGGGAGACGAGACCCAGTACTTC
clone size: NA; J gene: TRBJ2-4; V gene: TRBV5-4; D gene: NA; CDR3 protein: CASSFDLEALAKNIQYF; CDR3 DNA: TGTGCCAGCAGCTTCGACTTGGAGGCACTAGCCAAAAACATTCAGTACTTC
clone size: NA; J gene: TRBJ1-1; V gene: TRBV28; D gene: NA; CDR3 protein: CASSLISERNTEAFF; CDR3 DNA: TGTGCCAGCAGTTTAATTTCAGAAAGGAACACTGAAGCTTTCTTT
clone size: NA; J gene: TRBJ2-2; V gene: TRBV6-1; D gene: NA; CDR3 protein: CASSERGGGPPGELFF; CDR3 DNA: TGTGCCAGCAGTGAACGGGGCGGGGGCCCGCCCGGGGAGCTGTTTTTT
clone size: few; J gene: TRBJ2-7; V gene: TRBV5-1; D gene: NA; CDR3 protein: CASSLALRTLPSPGEQYF; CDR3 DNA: TGCGCCAGCAGCTTGGCCTTAAGGACACTACCTTCCCCGGGGGAGCAGTACTTC
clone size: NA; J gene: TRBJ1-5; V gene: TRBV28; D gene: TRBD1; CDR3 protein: CASRPLAGGASNQPQHF; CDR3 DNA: TGTGCCAGCAGGCCACTTGCAGGGGGCGCGAGCAATCAGCCCCAGCATTTT
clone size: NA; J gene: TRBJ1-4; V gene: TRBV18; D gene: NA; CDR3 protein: CASTDTGLRTNEKLFF; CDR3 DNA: TGTGCCAGTACAGACACGGGGTTACGCACTAATGAAAAACTGTTTTTT
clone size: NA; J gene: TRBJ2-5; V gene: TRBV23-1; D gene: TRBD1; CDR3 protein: CASIDRASGTQYF; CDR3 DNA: TGCGCCAGCATTGACAGGGCCTCCGGGACCCAGTACTTC
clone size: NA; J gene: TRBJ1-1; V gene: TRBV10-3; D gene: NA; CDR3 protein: CAISDSGAGTEAFF; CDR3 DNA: TGTGCCATCAGTGACTCGGGGGCGGGCACTGAAGCTTTCTTT
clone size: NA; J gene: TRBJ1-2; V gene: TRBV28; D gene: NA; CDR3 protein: CASSFIGVRANYGYTF; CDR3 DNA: TGTGCCAGCAGTTTTATAGGGGTTCGGGCTAACTATGGCTACACCTTC
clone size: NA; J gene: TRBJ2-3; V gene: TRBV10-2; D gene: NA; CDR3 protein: CASSDPLTDTQYF; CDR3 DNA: TGCGCCAGCAGTGATCCTCTCACAGATACGCAGTATTTT
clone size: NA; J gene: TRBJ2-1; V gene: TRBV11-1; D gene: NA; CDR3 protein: CASSFPGGDEQFF; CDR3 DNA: TGTGCCAGCAGCTTCCCAGGGGGGGATGAGCAGTTCTTC
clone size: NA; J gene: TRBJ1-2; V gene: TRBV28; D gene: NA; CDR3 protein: CASSLQVNYGYTF; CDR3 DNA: TGTGCCAGCAGTTTACAGGTTAACTATGGCTACACCTTC